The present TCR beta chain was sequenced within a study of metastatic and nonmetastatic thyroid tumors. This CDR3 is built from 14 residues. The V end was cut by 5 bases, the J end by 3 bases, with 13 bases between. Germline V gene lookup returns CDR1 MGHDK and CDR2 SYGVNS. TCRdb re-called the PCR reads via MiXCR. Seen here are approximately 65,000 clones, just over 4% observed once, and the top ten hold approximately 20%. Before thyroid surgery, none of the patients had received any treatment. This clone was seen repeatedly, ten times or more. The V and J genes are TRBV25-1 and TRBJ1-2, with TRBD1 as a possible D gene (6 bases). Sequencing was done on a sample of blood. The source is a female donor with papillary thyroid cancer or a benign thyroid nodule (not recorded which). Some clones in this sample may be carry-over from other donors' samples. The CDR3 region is CASSRGGRYYGYTF. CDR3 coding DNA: TGTGCCAGCAGTAGAGGGGGGCGGTACTATGGCTACACCTTC.